The following is a TCR beta chain sequence with its context. CDR1 is SGHVS, CDR2 FQNEAQ, per germline. With V trimmed by 5 bases and J by 4 bases, 4 bases remained unmatched. This CDR3 spans 13 amino acids. This specimen comes from a study of technical replicates of blood from a handful of donors. Here immunoSEQ multiplex PCR was the method, and the copy in TCRdb shows in-frame clones only, minus some. In the table there are 60,000 to 80,000 clones, approximately 86% of which are singletons. Sequenced: PBMCs. The gene calls are TRBV7-8 and TRBJ1-2; TRBD1 matches at 7 bases. The receptor's source is a human donor in good health. Some clones in this sample may be carry-over from other donors' samples. The DNA for the CDR3 is TGTGCCAGCAGCATGGACAGGTCCTATGGCTACACCTTC. Translated: CASSMDRSYGYTF.